This note documents a single T cell receptor beta chain sequence. The source of the sample is a study of CD8 T cells in Susac syndrome. Study as a whole: Active disease was present in roughly 6 of the sequenced Susac syndrome patients, and remission in roughly eight.

From blood CD8+ and CD4+ T cells, TCR beta sequences were generated. About 0.45 to 1 ug RNA was reverse transcribed with random hexamers. An immunoSEQ multiplex PCR amplified TCR beta CDR3 over 54 Vbeta and 13 Jbeta. TCRdb re-derived calls from the immunoSEQ multiplex PCR reads in MiXCR, one entry per CDR3 protein. Of some 180,000 distinct CDR3 sequences detected, roughly nine tenths appear once; the ten largest clones hold around 0.1%. J gave up 6 bases and V 4 bases, and 12 bases lay outside the gene matches. There are 16 residues in the CDR3. Germline CDR1 reads SEHNR; CDR2 reads FQNEAQ (reference sequence).

The source material was CD4+ T cells from PBMCs. The rearrangement uses TRBV7-9 and TRBJ2-7; 10 bases match TRBD1. This clonotype was sampled from a human donor with Susac syndrome. CDR3 residues: CASSSPPGQGLVEQYF. CDR3 sequence (DNA): TGTGCCAGCAGCTCGCCGCCGGGACAGGGGCTGGTCGAGCAGTACTTC.